These 18 T cell receptor beta chains came from one sample sequenced in a study of T-cell memory formation after mild COVID-19. TCRdb re-analysed the 5' RACE reads in MiXCR, keeping a single row per CDR3 protein. The table includes approximately 570,000 distinct CDR3 sequences, more than 15% detected once. The sequencing sample was made of PBMCs or a T cell subset sorted from them (not recorded which). The receptors derive from an adult woman who had mild COVID-19 (a few samples of this study predate the infection). Cell type and time point are not known.

This clonotype was observed a few times. The rearrangement links TRBV20-1 to TRBJ2-5, with TRBD2 identical over 15 bases. Germline CDR1 reads DFQATT; CDR2 reads SNEGSKA (reference sequence). This CDR3 has 15 residues. The junction had 5 bases not matched to a gene; V was cut back by 5 bases and J by 4 bases. The CDR3 is CSAGLAGGPRETQYF. The CDR3, as DNA: TGCAGTGCTGGACTAGCGGGAGGGCCGAGAGAGACCCAGTACTTC.

V gene TRBV20-1 combines with J gene TRBJ2-2; 9 bases are a match to TRBD2. The V segment lost 6 bases and the J segment 2 bases; nucleotides outside the gene matches: 7. CDR1 is DFQATT, CDR2 SNEGSKA, per germline (reference sequence). The CDR3 loop spans 15 amino acids. The CDR3 DNA is TGCAGTGCACGAACTAGCGGGCTTAACACCGGGGAGCTGTTTTTT. Residues: CSARTSGLNTGELFF.

V usage is TRBV24-1 and J usage is TRBJ2-1; the D gene is possibly TRBD1 (8 bases). Trimming removed 4 bases from V and 4 bases from J, with 13 bases in between. Germline values: CDR1 KGHDR, CDR2 SFDVKD. The CDR3 contains 15 residues. CDR3 sequence reads: CATSEGGDRYNEQFF. DNA of the CDR3: TGTGCCACCAGTGAGGGGGGGGACAGGTACAATGAGCAGTTCTTC.

J is TRBJ2-7 and V is TRBV6-2 or TRBV6-3, with 8 bases that match TRBD1. J gave up 5 bases and V 5 bases, and 8 bases lay outside the gene matches. The germline V gene encodes CDR1 MNHEY and CDR2 SVGEGT. The CDR3 has 14 amino acids. Here the CDR3 reads CASSPGQENHEQYF. Written as DNA, the CDR3 is TGTGCCAGCAGTCCGGGACAGGAAAACCACGAGCAGTACTTC.

This clonotype came up many times. The chain is built from TRBV10-3 and TRBJ2-5; the D gene is possibly TRBD2 (6 bases). CDR3 size: 12 residues. Trimming left V 6 bases short and J 3 bases short, with 8 bases between. CDR1 and CDR2 (germline): ENHRY, SYGVKD. The CDR3 here is CAISGTEETQYF. The CDR3 DNA sequence: TGTGCCATCAGCGGGACTGAAGAGACCCAGTACTTC.

The chain has TRBV5-1 and TRBJ2-2; D remains ambiguous. Germline CDR1 reads SGHRS; CDR2 reads YFSETQ. Trimming pared 4 bases from V and 9 bases from J, leaving 10 bases between. The CDR3 runs to 12 residues. CDR3 sequence reads: CASSPEGWELFF. Here the CDR3 DNA reads TGCGCCAGCAGCCCGGAAGGTTGGGAGCTGTTTTTT.

Only a few counts were recorded for this clonotype. The CDR3 DNA sequence: TGCGCCAGCAGCCAAGGAACTAGCGCCGGCTACGAGCAGTACTTC. This sequence encodes CASSQGTSAGYEQYF. The rearrangement joins TRBV4-3 to TRBJ2-7, with 7 bases fitting TRBD2. V was clipped by 1 base and J by 3 bases; unmatched bases: 6. CDR1 and CDR2 from the germline V gene are LGHNA and YSLEER. The CDR3 is made up of 15 amino acids.

This clonotype showed up just a few times. The rearrangement links TRBV7-6 to TRBJ1-2; 7 nucleotides match TRBD1. This CDR3 comprises 16 residues. CDR1 and CDR2 (germline): SGHVS, FNYEAQ. Germline trimming cut 2 bases from V and 0 bases from J; bases unmatched to any gene: 6. The CDR3 nucleotides read TGTGCCAGCAGCTTAACCCCAGGGGGGTCTAACTATGGCTACACCTTC. This codes for CASSLTPGGSNYGYTF.

This sequence joins TRBV6-5 and TRBJ2-7; D ambiguous. The CDR3 consists of 14 residues. CDR1 and CDR2 (germline): MNHEY, SVGAGI. V was trimmed by 2 bases and J by 0 bases, leaving 8 bases between them. CDR3 amino acids: CASSYGYSSYEQYF. The CDR3 nucleotides are TGTGCCAGCAGTTACGGGTACAGCTCCTACGAGCAGTACTTC.

V and J are TRBV27 and TRBJ2-2; D perhaps matches TRBD2 (5 bases). Germline V gene lookup returns CDR1 MNHEY and CDR2 SMNVEV (reference sequence). This CDR3 spans 15 amino acids. The V end lost 3 bases, the J end lost 4 bases, and 12 bases lay between the germline ends. In DNA form, the CDR3 reads TGTGCCAGCAGTTTCGGAGGCGTTCGCACCGGGGAGCTGTTTTTT. It specifies CASSFGGVRTGELFF.

The chain couples TRBV24-1 to TRBJ2-1; 10 bases line up with TRBD2. The CDR3 has 14 residues. Trimming took 10 bases from V and 7 from J; bases not matched to a gene: 9. CDR1 is KGHDR and CDR2 is SFDVKD in the germline V gene. The CDR3 protein is CATEHSGRGNEQFF. The CDR3 DNA is TGTGCCACTGAGCACAGCGGGAGGGGGAATGAGCAGTTCTTC.

This clonotype has only a few counts. This chain uses TRBV12-3 or TRBV12-4 with TRBJ2-2, with 11 nucleotides matching TRBD2. This CDR3 contains 17 residues. V lost 6 bases to trimming and J lost 4 bases; unmatched junction nucleotides: 10. The CDR3 loop reads CASRKLAGGMGTGELFF. The CDR3 DNA sequence: TGTGCCAGCAGGAAATTAGCGGGAGGGATGGGCACCGGGGAGCTGTTTTTT.

This clonotype was counted only a few times. The V call is TRBV24-1, the J call TRBJ2-3; TRBD1 matches 11 bases. V was pared by 4 bases and J by 2 bases, with 4 bases of the junction left unmatched. The CDR3 spans 16 residues. CDR1 and CDR2 (germline): KGHDR, SFDVKD. The CDR3 sequence: CATSDWTGGPTDTQYF. Written as DNA, the CDR3 is TGTGCCACCAGTGACTGGACAGGGGGCCCCACAGATACGCAGTATTTT.

Concerning this clonotype: The junction differs from germline at one of its ends, possibly a read error. The rearrangement links TRBV3-1 to TRBJ2-7, with TRBD2 matching 9 bases. CDR3 length: 13 amino acids. Germline-derived CDR1 and CDR2 are LGHDT and YNNKEL (reference sequence). The CDR3 protein is CASSQAASGAFDF. The CDR3 region has the DNA TGTGCCAGCAGCCAAGCAGCTAGCGGGGCCTTTGACTTC.

The V gene is TRBV7-9, the J gene TRBJ2-3; 12 bases match TRBD2. Trimming cost V 2 bases and J 6 bases; bases outside gene matches: 6. This CDR3 has 16 amino acids. Germline V gene data show CDR1 as SEHNR and CDR2 as FQNEAQ (reference sequence). Here the CDR3 reads CASSLTLAGGPDTQYF. CDR3 DNA: TGTGCCAGCAGCTTAACGCTAGCGGGAGGGCCGGATACGCAGTATTTT.

This chain links TRBV7-9 with TRBJ2-7; D is uncertain. The V gene's germline CDR1 is SEHNR and CDR2 FQNEAQ (reference sequence). Trimming removed 0 bases from V and 2 bases from J, with 11 bases in between. This CDR3 contains 15 residues. The CDR3: CASSLAELRPYEQYF. DNA for the CDR3: TGTGCCAGCAGCTTAGCGGAGCTGAGACCCTACGAGCAGTACTTC.

The gene calls are TRBV7-2 and TRBJ2-3; D tentatively fits TRBD1 or TRBD2 (6 bases each). The germline CDR1 and CDR2 sequences are SGHTA and FQGNSA. V was shortened by 5 bases and J by 5 bases, with 11 bases between the two germline ends. The CDR3 totals 13 residues. DNA for the CDR3: TGTGCCAGCAGCGGGGGGCCCGGAGATACGCAGTATTTT. This codes for CASSGGPGDTQYF.

This chain connects TRBV4-1 to TRBJ1-1; 7 bases match TRBD1. The V gene's germline CDR1 is MGHRA and CDR2 YSYEKL. Trimming cost V 3 bases and J 3 bases; bases outside gene matches: 10. This CDR3 region has 16 residues. CDR3 in DNA: TGCGCCAGCAGCCACCCGGGAAACAGGGGAGACACTGAAGCTTTCTTT. This gives the protein CASSHPGNRGDTEAFF.